This T cell receptor beta chain originates from a study of vaccination effects on CD4 cells after COVID-19. Data came from immunoSEQ multiplex PCR; TCRdb stores just in-frame clones and leaves some out. The sample comprises tens of thousands of clones, 74% of which are singletons, and under 2% rests with the top ten. Germline CDR1 and CDR2: MNHEY and SVGAGI. The CDR3 has 14 residues. V was shortened by 6 bases and J by 3 bases, with 14 bases between the two germline ends. Before sequencing took place, the ViraFEST assay used viral peptide pools to expand antigen-specific CD4+ T cells. Once cultured for about 9 days, the cells underwent separation to obtain CD4+ T cells. Peptides at about 10 ug/ml and IL-2 at about 9.3 IU/ml were added to fewer than 2.5 million PBMC per well. A note on this clone: Its antigen is as yet unknown.

The sequencing used CD4+ T cells from PBMCs cultured with HCoV-229E spike peptides, collected before COVID-19 vaccination. This chain links TRBV6-5 with TRBJ1-1; D is possibly TRBD1 (6 bases). This sequence was found in a human donor who received a COVID-19 vaccine. Here the CDR3 reads CASSSGQLYTEAFF. For the CDR3, the DNA is TGTGCCAGCAGCTCCGGACAGTTATACACTGAAGCTTTCTTT.